Listed below are T cell receptor beta chains from one sample, sequenced in a study of Ad26.COV2.S vaccination and SARS-CoV-2 variants. Repertoires were generated with immunoSEQ multiplex PCR, while TCRdb's copy carries only in-frame clones and drops some. The data contain around 450,000 clones, around 90% of them singletons. The sequences come from peripheral blood, collected in a trial of Ad26.COV2.S vaccine versus placebo. The receptors originated from a person aged 18 to 59 who received the Ad26.COV2.S COVID-19 vaccine or a placebo. CDR3s include the opening cysteine and the closing phenylalanine or tryptophan. Fields, in order: V gene, clone size, J gene, D gene, CDR3 protein. The D gene is left open where the match is weak. Clone size is stated in some rows and not others, as once, few, many or a class when expanded.

v_call: TRBV2
clone_size: .
j_call: TRBJ2-1
d_call: TRBD2
cdr3_aa: CARGLAGGSYNEQFF

v_call: TRBV5-4
clone_size: .
j_call: TRBJ2-7
d_call: TRBD2
cdr3_aa: CASSAQTSGRSEQYF

v_call: TRBV2
clone_size: once
j_call: TRBJ2-2
d_call: TRBD2
cdr3_aa: CASSPGLATTGELFF

v_call: TRBV7-9
clone_size: .
j_call: TRBJ2-2
d_call: .
cdr3_aa: CASSLATGGELFF

v_call: TRBV2
clone_size: once
j_call: TRBJ2-5
d_call: .
cdr3_aa: CASSVIGEETQYF

v_call: TRBV12-3/TRBV12-4
clone_size: .
j_call: TRBJ1-1
d_call: TRBD1
cdr3_aa: CASSPLGQGAAFF

v_call: TRBV19
clone_size: .
j_call: TRBJ1-5
d_call: .
cdr3_aa: CASSIVVGNQPQHF

v_call: TRBV18
clone_size: .
j_call: TRBJ2-3
d_call: .
cdr3_aa: CASSPLTSSSDTQYF

v_call: TRBV29-1
clone_size: once
j_call: TRBJ1-6
d_call: .
cdr3_aa: CSVEFRGLSYNSPLHF

v_call: TRBV27
clone_size: .
j_call: TRBJ2-7
d_call: .
cdr3_aa: CASSLTRADEQYF

v_call: TRBV7-9
clone_size: .
j_call: TRBJ2-5
d_call: .
cdr3_aa: CASSHDRDQETQYF

v_call: TRBV29-1
clone_size: .
j_call: TRBJ1-1
d_call: .
cdr3_aa: CSVEEVVNTEAFF

v_call: TRBV5-6
clone_size: .
j_call: TRBJ1-2
d_call: TRBD1
cdr3_aa: CASSPDRVGGYTF

v_call: TRBV6-5
clone_size: .
j_call: TRBJ2-7
d_call: .
cdr3_aa: CASSSGETYEQYF

v_call: TRBV9
clone_size: .
j_call: TRBJ1-6
d_call: .
cdr3_aa: CASKRTPQDDNSPLHF

v_call: TRBV7-2
clone_size: .
j_call: TRBJ2-2
d_call: TRBD2
cdr3_aa: CASSLGLAGVFSGELFF

v_call: TRBV5-1
clone_size: .
j_call: TRBJ2-7
d_call: .
cdr3_aa: CASSLTTGTTYEQYF

v_call: TRBV6-6
clone_size: .
j_call: TRBJ2-7
d_call: .
cdr3_aa: CASRGLVGTGDEQYF

v_call: TRBV5-1
clone_size: .
j_call: TRBJ2-6
d_call: .
cdr3_aa: CASSENSGANVLTF

v_call: TRBV6-4
clone_size: .
j_call: TRBJ1-1
d_call: TRBD1
cdr3_aa: CASRPGGRLNTEAFF

v_call: TRBV4-2
clone_size: .
j_call: TRBJ1-2
d_call: .
cdr3_aa: CASSQEGPKVSGGYTF

v_call: TRBV15
clone_size: .
j_call: TRBJ2-1
d_call: .
cdr3_aa: CATSRVGHKRDEQFF

v_call: TRBV7-8
clone_size: .
j_call: TRBJ2-7
d_call: .
cdr3_aa: CASSLDRATYEQYF

v_call: TRBV19
clone_size: .
j_call: TRBJ2-2
d_call: TRBD1
cdr3_aa: CASRLQGAGELFF